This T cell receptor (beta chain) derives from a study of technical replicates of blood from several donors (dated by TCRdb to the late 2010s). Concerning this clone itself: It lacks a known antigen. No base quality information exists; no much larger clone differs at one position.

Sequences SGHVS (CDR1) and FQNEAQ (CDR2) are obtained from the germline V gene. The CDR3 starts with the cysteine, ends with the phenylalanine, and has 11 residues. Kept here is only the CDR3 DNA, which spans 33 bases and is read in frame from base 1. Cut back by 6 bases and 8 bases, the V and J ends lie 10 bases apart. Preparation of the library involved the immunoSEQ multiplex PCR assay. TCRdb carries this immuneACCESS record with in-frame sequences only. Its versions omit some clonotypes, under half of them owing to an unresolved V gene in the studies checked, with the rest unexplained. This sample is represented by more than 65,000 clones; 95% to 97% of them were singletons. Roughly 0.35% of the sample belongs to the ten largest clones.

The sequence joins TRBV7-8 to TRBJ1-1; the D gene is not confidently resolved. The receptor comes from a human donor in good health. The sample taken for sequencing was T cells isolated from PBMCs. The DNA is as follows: TGTGCCAGCAGTCTTAGACACGAAGCTTTCTTT. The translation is CASSLRHEAFF.